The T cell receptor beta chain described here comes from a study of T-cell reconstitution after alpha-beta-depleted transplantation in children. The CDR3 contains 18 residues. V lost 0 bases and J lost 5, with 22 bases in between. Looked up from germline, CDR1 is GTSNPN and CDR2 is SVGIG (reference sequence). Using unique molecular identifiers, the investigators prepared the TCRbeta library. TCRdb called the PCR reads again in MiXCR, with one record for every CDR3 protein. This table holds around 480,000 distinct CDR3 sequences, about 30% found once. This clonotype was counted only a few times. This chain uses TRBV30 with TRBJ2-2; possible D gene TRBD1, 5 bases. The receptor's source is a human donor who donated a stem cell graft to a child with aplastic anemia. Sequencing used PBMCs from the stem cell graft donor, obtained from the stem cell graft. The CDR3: CAWSVIRQGFVKTGELFF. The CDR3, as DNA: TGTGCCTGGAGTGTAATTCGTCAGGGTTTCGTCAAAACCGGGGAGCTGTTTTTT. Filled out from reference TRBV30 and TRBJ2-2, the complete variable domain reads SQTIHQWPATLVQPVGSPLSLECTVEGTSNPNLYWYRQAAGRGLQLLFYSVGIGQISSEVPQNLSASRPQDRQFILSSKKLLLSDSGFYLCAWSVIRQGFVKTGELFFGEGSRLTVL.